This TCR beta chain comes out of a study of blood T cell repertoires in COVID-19. For the study at large: PBMCs, B-cell-depleted T cells, or T cells were the source of the cDNA or gDNA that made up the material.

Under the authors' procedure: Reference gene primers were amplified, and this amplification served to estimate nucleated cell counts. Clones were read by immunoSEQ multiplex PCR, and TCRdb kept only the in-frame ones, dropping some. V, J and clone size are taken as reported in that table, and D and trimming were inferred from the DNA itself. The sample yields around 310,000 clones, 85% to 90% seen once. CDR1 MNHEY and CDR2 SMNVEV come from the germline V gene (reference sequence). The CDR3 runs 16 residues. J gave up 0 bases and V 6 bases, and 8 bases lay outside the gene matches. This clone was seen once.

V is TRBV27 and J is TRBJ1-5; TRBD1 agrees at 7 bases. The receptor's source is a woman aged 40 to 50 with COVID-19, enrolled during active disease. The sample consisted of peripheral blood. The CDR3 nucleotides read TGTGCCAGCAGACGAAGACAGGGTAATAGCAATCAGCCCCAGCATTTT. Translating gives CASRRRQGNSNQPQHF.